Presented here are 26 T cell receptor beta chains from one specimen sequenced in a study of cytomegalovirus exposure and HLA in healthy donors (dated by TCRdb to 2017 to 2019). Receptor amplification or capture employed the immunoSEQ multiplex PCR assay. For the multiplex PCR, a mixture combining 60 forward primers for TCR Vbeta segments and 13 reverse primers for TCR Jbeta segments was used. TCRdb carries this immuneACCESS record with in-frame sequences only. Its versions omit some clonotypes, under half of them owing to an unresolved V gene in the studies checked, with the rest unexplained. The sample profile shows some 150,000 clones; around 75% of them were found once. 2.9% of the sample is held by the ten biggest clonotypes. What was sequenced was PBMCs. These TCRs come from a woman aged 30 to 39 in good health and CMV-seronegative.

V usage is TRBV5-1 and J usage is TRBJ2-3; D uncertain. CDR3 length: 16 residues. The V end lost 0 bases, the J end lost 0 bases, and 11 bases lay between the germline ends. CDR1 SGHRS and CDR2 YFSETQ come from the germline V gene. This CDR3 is CASSLAAVMSTDTQYF. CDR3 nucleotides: TGCGCCAGCAGCTTGGCCGCGGTAATGAGCACAGATACGCAGTATTTT. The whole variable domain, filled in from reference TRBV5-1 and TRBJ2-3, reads KAGVTQTPRYLIKTRGQQVTLSCSPISGHRSVSWYQQTPGQGLQFLFEYFSETQRNKGNFPGRFSGRQFSNSRSEMNVSTLELGDSALYLCASSLAAVMSTDTQYFGPGTRLTVL.

In nucleotides, the CDR3 is TGTGCCAGCAGCTTGGCTAGCGGGGGGGCCAGTCTCTACAATGAGCAGTTCTTC. Translated: CASSLASGGASLYNEQFF. This sequence joins TRBV5-4 and TRBJ2-1, with 12 bases lining up with TRBD2. V lost 0 bases, J lost 3 bases, and 7 bases stayed unmatched. Germline lookup yields CDR1 SGHNT and CDR2 YYREEE (reference sequence). The CDR3 extends over 18 amino acids.

The CDR3: CASSPTGRGEKLFF. The CDR3, as DNA: TGTGCCAGCTCACCGACAGGGCGGGGAGAAAAACTGTTTTTT. The chain employs TRBV18 and TRBJ1-4, with TRBD1 identical over 7 bases. The germline CDR1 and CDR2 sequences are KGHSH and LQKENI. V shed 3 bases, J shed 8 bases, and the junction held 6 bases outside the gene matches. The CDR3 covers 14 residues.

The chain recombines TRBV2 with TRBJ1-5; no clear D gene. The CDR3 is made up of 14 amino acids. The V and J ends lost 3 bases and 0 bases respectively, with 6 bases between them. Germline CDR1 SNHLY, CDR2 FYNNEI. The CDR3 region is CASSDSYSNQPQHF. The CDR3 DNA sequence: TGTGCCAGCAGTGACAGTTATAGCAATCAGCCCCAGCATTTT.

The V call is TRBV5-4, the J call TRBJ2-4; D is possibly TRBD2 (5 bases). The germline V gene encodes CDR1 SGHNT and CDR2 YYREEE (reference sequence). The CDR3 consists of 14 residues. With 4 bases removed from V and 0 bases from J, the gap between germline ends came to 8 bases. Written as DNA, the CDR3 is TGTGCCAGCAGCAGCGGCGGAGCCAAAAACATTCAGTACTTC. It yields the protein CASSSGGAKNIQYF.

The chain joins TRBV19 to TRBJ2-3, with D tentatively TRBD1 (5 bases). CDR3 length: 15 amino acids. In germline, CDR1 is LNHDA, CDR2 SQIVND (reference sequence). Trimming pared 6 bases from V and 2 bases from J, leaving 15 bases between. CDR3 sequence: CASRQTDFSTDTQYF. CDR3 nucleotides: TGTGCCAGTAGACAGACAGATTTCTCCACAGATACGCAGTATTTT.

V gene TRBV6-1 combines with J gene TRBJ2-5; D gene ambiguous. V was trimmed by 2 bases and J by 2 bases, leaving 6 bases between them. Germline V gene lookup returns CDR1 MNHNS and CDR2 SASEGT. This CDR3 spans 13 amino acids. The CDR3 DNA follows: TGTGCCAGCAGTGAAATACAGCAAGAGACCCAGTACTTC. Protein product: CASSEIQQETQYF.

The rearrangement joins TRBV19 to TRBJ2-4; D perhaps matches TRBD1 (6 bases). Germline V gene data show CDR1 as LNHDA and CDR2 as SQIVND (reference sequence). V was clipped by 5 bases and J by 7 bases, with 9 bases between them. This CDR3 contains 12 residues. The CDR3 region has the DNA TGTGCCAGTAGTGGGGACACCAACATTCAGTACTTC. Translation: CASSGDTNIQYF. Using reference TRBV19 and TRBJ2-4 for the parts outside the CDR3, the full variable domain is DGGITQSPKYLFRKEGQNVTLSCEQNLNHDAMYWYRQDPGQGLRLIYYSQIVNDFQKGDIAEGYSVSREKKESFPLTVTSAQKNPTAFYLCASSGDTNIQYFGAGTRLSVL.

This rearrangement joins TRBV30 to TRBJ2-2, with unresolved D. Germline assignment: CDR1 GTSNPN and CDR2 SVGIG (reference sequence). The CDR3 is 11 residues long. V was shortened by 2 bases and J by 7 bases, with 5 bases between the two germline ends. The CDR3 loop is CAWSMYGELFF. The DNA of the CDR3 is TGTGCCTGGAGTATGTACGGGGAGCTGTTTTTT.

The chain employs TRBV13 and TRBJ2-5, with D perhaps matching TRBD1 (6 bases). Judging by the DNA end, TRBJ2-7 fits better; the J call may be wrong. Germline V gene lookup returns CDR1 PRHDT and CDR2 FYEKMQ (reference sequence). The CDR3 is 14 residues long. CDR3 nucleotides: TGTGCCAGCAGTCCGACCACAGGGCTCAACGAGCAGTACTTC. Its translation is CASSPTTGLNEQYF.

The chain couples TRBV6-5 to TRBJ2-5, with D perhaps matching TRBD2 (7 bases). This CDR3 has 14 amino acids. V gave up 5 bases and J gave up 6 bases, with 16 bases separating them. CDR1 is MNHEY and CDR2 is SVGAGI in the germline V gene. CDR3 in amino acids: CASSLGGDMKTQYF. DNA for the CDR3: TGTGCCAGCAGTCTGGGGGGGGACATGAAGACCCAGTACTTC.

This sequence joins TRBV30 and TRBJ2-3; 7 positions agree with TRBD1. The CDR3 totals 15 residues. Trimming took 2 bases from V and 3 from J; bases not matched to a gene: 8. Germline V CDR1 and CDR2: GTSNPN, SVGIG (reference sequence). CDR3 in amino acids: CAWSQTGFSTDTQYF. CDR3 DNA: TGTGCCTGGAGTCAGACAGGGTTCTCAACAGATACGCAGTATTTT.

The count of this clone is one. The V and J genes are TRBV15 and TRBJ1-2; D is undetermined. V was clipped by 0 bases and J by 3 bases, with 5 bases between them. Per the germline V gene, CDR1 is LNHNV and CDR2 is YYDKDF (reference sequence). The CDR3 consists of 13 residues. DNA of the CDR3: TGTGCCACCAGCAGAGACAGCGACTATGGCTACACCTTC. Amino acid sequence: CATSRDSDYGYTF.

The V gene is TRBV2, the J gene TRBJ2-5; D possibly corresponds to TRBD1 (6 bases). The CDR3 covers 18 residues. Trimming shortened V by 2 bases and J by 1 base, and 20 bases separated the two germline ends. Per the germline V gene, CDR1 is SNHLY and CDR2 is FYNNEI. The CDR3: CASSEFPSSGHFQETQYF. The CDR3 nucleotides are TGTGCCAGCAGTGAATTTCCCTCCTCGGGACACTTCCAAGAGACCCAGTACTTC. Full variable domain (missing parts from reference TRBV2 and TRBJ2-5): EPEVTQTPSHQVTQMGQEVILRCVPISNHLYFYWYRQILGQKVEFLVSFYNNEISEKSEIFDDQFSVERPDGSNFTLKIRSTKLEDSAMYFCASSEFPSSGHFQETQYFGPGTRLLVL.

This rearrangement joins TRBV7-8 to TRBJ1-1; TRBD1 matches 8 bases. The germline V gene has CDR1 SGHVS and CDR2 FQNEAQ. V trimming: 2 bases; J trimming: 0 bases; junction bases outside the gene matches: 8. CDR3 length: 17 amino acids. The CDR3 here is CASSLQWTGFMNTEAFF. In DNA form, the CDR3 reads TGTGCCAGCAGCTTACAATGGACAGGGTTCATGAACACTGAAGCTTTCTTT.

Here the CDR3 reads CASSIVGGSYEQYF. CDR3 DNA sequence: TGTGCCAGTAGTATAGTCGGCGGGTCCTACGAGCAGTACTTC. The chain carries TRBV19 and TRBJ2-7; weak D call: TRBD2 (5 bases). V was trimmed by 1 base and J by 1 base, leaving 8 bases between them. In germline, CDR1 is LNHDA, CDR2 SQIVND (reference sequence). This CDR3 contains 14 residues.

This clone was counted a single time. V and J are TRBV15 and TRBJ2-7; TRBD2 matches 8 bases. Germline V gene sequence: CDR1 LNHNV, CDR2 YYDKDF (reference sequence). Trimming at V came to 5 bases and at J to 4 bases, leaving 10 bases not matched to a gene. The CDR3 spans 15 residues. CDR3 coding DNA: TGTGCCACCAGCTCCCGGGGTAGCGGGGTTTACGAGCAGTACTTC. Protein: CATSSRGSGVYEQYF. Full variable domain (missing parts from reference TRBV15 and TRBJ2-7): DAMVIQNPRYQVTQFGKPVTLSCSQTLNHNVMYWYQQKSSQAPKLLFHYYDKDFNNEADTPDNFQSRRPNTSFCFLDIRSPGLGDTAMYLCATSSRGSGVYEQYFGPGTRLTVT.

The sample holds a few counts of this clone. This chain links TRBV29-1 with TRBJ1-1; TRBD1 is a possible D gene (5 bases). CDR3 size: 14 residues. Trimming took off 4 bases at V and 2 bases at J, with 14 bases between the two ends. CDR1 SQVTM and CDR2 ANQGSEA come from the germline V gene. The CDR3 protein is CSVAQGTGNTEAFF. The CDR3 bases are TGCAGCGTTGCTCAAGGAACAGGTAACACTGAAGCTTTCTTT. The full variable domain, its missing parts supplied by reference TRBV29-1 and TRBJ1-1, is SAVISQKPSRDICQRGTSLTIQCQVDSQVTMMFWYRQQPGQSLTLIATANQGSEATYESGFVIDKFPISRPNLTFSTLTVSNMSPEDSSIYLCSVAQGTGNTEAFFGQGTRLTVV.

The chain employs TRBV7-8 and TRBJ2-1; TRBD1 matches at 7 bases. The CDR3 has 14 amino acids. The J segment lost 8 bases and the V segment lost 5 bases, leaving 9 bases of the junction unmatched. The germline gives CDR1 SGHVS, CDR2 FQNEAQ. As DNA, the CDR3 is TGTGCCAGCAGCCCCGGGACAGAAGGAGATGAGCAGTTCTTC. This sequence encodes CASSPGTEGDEQFF.

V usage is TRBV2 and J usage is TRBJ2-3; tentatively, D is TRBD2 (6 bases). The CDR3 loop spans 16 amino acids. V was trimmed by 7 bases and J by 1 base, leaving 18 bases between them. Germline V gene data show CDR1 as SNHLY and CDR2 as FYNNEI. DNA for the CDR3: TGTGCCAGCATCAGGTGGGGGGATCGTGGCACAGATACGCAGTATTTT. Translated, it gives CASIRWGDRGTDTQYF.

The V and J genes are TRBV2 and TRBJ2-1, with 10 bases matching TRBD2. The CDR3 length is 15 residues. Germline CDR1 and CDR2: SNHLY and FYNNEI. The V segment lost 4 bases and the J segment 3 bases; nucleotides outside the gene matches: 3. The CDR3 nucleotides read TGTGCCAGCAGTGGGGCTAGCGGGGGCTACAATGAGCAGTTCTTC. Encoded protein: CASSGASGGYNEQFF.

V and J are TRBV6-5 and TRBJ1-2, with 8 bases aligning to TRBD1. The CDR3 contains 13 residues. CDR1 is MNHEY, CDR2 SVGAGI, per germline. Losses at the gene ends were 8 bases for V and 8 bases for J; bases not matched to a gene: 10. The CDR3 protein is CASDSRGREGYTF. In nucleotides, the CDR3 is TGTGCCAGCGACTCCAGGGGGCGGGAGGGCTACACCTTC.

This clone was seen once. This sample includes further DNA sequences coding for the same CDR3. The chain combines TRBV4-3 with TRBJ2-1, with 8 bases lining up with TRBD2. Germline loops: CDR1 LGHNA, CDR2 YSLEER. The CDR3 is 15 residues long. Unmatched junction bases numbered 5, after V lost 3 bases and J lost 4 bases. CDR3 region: CASSQAGGLYNEQFF. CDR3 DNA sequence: TGCGCCAGCAGCCAGGCGGGGGGTTTGTACAATGAGCAGTTCTTC.

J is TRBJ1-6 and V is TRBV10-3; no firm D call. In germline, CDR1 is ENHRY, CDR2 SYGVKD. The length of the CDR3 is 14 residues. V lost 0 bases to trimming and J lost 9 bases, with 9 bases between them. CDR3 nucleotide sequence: TGTGCCATCAGTGAGTCCATGTCGGGTTCACCCCTCCACTTT. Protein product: CAISESMSGSPLHF.

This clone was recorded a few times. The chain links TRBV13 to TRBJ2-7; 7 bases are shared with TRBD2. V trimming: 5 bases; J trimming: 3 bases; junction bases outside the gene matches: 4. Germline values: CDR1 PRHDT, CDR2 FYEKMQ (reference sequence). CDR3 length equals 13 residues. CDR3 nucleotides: TGTGCCAGCAGCCTACGGACTAGCTACGAGCAGTACTTC. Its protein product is CASSLRTSYEQYF.

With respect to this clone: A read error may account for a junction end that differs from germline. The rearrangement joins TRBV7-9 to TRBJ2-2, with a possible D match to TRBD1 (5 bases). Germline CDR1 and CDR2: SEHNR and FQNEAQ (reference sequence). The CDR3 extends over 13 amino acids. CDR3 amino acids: CSSSLGRVEELFF. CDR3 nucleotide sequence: TGTTCCAGCAGCTTAGGCAGGGTAGAGGAGCTGTTTTTT. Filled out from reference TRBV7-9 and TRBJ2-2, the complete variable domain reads DTGVSQNPRHKITKRGQNVTFRCDPISEHNRLYWYRQTLGQGPEFLTYFQNEAQLEKSRLLSDRFSAERPKGSFSTLEIQRTEQGDSAMYLCSSSLGRVEELFFGEGSRLTVL.